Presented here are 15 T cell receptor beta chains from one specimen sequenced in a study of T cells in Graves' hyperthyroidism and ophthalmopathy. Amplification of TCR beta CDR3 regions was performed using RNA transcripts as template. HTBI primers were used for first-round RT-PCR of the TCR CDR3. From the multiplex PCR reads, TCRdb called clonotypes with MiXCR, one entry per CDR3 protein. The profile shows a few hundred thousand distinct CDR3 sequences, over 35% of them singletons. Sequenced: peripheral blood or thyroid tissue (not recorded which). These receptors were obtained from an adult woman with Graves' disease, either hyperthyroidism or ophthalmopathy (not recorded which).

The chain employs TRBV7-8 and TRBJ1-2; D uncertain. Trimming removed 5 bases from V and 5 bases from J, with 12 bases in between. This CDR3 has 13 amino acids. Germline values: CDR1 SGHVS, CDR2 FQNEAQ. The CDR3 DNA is TGTGCCAGCAGCCCACCGACGACTTATGGCTACACCTTC. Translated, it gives CASSPPTTYGYTF.

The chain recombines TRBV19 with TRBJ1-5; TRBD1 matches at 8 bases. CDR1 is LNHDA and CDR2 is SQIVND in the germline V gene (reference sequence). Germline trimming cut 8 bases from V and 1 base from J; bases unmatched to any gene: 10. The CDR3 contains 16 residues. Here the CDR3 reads CASLVSGGLSNQPQHF. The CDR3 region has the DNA TGTGCCAGTTTGGTTTCAGGGGGCTTGAGCAATCAGCCCCAGCATTTT.

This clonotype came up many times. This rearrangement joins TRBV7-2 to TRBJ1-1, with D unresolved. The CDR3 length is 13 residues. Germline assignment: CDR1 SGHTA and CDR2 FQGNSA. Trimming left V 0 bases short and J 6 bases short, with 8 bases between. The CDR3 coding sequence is TGTGCCAGCAGCTTAGCAGGTGGGTCTGAAGCTTTCTTT. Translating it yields CASSLAGGSEAFF.

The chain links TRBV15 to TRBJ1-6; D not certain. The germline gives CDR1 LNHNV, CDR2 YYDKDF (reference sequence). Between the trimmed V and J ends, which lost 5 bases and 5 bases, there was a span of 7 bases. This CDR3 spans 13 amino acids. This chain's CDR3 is CATSPQNNSPLHF. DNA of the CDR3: TGTGCCACCAGCCCCCAGAATAATTCACCCCTCCACTTT.

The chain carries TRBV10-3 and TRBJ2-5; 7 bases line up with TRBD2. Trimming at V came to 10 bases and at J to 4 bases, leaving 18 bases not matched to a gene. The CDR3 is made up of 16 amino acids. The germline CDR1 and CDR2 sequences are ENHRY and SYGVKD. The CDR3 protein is CASVLISGKNSETQYF. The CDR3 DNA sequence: TGTGCCAGCGTATTGATAAGCGGGAAGAATTCAGAGACCCAGTACTTC.

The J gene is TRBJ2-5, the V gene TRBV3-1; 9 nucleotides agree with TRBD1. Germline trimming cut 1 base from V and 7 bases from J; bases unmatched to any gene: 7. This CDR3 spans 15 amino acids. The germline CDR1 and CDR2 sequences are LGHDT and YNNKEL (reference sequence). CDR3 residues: CASSQGLDRGGTQYF. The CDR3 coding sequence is TGTGCCAGCAGCCAAGGACTGGACAGGGGTGGGACCCAGTACTTC.

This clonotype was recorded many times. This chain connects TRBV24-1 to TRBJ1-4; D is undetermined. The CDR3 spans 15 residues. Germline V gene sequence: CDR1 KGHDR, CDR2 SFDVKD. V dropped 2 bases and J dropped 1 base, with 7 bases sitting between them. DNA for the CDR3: TGTGCCACCAGTGATTCTGAGGGAACTAATGAAAAACTGTTTTTT. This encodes CATSDSEGTNEKLFF.

The DNA of the CDR3 is TGTGCCAGCAGTGAATCTAGGGGGGCCGGAGAGACCCAGTACTTC. It encodes CASSESRGAGETQYF. The rearrangement links TRBV25-1 to TRBJ2-5, with D perhaps being TRBD1 or TRBD2 (6 bases each). The CDR3 spans 15 residues. With 1 base removed from V and 4 bases from J, the gap between germline ends came to 13 bases. Germline loops: CDR1 MGHDK, CDR2 SYGVNS.

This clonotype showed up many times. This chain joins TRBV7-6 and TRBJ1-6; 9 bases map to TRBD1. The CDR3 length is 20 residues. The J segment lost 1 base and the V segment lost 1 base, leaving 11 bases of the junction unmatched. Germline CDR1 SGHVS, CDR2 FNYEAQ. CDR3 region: CASSLVAGTGKGSYNSPLHF. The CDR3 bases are TGTGCCAGCAGCTTAGTTGCCGGGACAGGGAAGGGGTCCTATAATTCACCCCTCCACTTT. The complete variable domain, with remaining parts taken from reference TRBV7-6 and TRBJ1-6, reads GAGVSQSPRYKVTKRGQDVALRCDPISGHVSLYWYRQALGQGPEFLTYFNYEAQQDKSGLPNDRFSAERPEGSISTLTIQRTEQRDSAMYRCASSLVAGTGKGSYNSPLHFGNGTRLTVT.

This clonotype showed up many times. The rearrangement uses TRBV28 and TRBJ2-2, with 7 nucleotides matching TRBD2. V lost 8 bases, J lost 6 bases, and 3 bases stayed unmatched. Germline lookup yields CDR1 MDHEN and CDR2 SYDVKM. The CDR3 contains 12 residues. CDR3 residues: CASATSAGELFF. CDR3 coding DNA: TGTGCCAGCGCTACTAGCGCCGGGGAGCTGTTTTTT.

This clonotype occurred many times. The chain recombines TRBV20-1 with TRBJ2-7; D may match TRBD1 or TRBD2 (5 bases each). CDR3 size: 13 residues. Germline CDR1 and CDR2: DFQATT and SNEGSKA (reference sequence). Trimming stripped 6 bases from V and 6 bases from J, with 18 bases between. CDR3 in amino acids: CSAGDGGLSEQYF. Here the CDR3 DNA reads TGCAGTGCAGGGGACGGCGGTTTAAGCGAGCAGTACTTC.

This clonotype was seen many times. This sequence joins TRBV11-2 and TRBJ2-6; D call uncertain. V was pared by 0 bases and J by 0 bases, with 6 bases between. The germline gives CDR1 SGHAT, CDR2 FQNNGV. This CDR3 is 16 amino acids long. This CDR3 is CASSLEVPSGANVLTF. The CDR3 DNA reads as TGTGCCAGCAGCTTAGAGGTCCCCTCTGGGGCCAACGTCCTGACTTTC.

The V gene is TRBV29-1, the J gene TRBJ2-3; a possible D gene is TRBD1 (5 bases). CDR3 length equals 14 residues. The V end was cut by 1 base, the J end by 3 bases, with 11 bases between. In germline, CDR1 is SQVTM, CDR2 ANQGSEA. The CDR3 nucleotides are TGCAGCGTTGAAGGGGGCGTATCGACAGATACGCAGTATTTT. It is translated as CSVEGGVSTDTQYF.

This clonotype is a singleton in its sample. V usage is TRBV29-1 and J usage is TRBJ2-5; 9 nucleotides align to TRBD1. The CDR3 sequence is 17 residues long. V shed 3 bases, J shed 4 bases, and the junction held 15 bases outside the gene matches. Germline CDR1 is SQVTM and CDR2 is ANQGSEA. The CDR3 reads CSVDGAHAGQGLETQYF. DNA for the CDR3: TGCAGCGTTGACGGGGCCCACGCGGGACAGGGTCTAGAGACCCAGTACTTC.

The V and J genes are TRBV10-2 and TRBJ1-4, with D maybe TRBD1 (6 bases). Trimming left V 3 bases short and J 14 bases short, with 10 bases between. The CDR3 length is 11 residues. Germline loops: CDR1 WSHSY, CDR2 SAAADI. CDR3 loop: CASSDTRGLFF. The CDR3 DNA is TGCGCCAGCAGTGATACAAGGGGGCTGTTTTTT.